One sample yielded the 15 T cell receptor beta chains listed below, sequenced in a study of OX40 agonist ivuxolimab in advanced cancers. Using immunoSEQ multiplex PCR, the repertoire was profiled, and TCRdb retains in-frame clones only, with some absent. The data contain some 50,000 clones, 80% to 90% of them singletons. The specimen was CD4+ or CD8+ T cells sorted from blood, collected in a trial of the OX40 agonist ivuxolimab. All receptors derive from an adult with an advanced solid tumor such as melanoma, head and neck, liver or kidney cancer.

This chain joins TRBV15 and TRBJ2-7; TRBD1 aligns across 9 bases. In germline, CDR1 is LNHNV, CDR2 YYDKDF (reference sequence). Trimming removed 1 base from V and 1 base from J; junction bases left unmatched: 5. This CDR3 has 16 amino acids. CDR3 bases: TGTGCCACCAGCAGAGTGGGGACAGGGATTTCCTACGAGCAGTACTTC. Translating it yields CATSRVGTGISYEQYF.

The chain has TRBV7-2 and TRBJ2-5, with 12 bases aligning to TRBD2. This CDR3 comprises 16 residues. Germline CDR1 reads SGHTA; CDR2 reads FQGNSA. The V gene end was trimmed by 2 bases and the J gene end by 0 bases; junction bases not matched to a gene: 1. The CDR3 nucleotides read TGTGCCAGCAGCTTAACTAGCGGGGGGTACCAAGAGACCCAGTACTTC. As protein: CASSLTSGGYQETQYF.

The genes are TRBV30 and TRBJ2-6; D not resolved. Germline loops: CDR1 GTSNPN, CDR2 SVGIG (reference sequence). The CDR3 runs 15 residues. Trimming shortened V by 4 bases and J by 4 bases, and 14 bases separated the two germline ends. In DNA, the CDR3 is TGTGCCTGGACTCCCCGGCCTAGGGGGGCCAACGTCCTGACTTTC. It is translated as CAWTPRPRGANVLTF.

This chain links TRBV19 with TRBJ1-1, with D perhaps TRBD1 (5 bases). Looked up from germline, CDR1 is LNHDA and CDR2 is SQIVND (reference sequence). The CDR3 is made up of 14 amino acids. The ends were cut back, 3 bases at V and 0 bases at J, with 8 bases in the middle. CDR3 nucleotides: TGTGCCAGTAGTATTATGGGGGTGAACACTGAAGCTTTCTTT. This translates into CASSIMGVNTEAFF.

The DNA for the CDR3 is TGTGCCAGTAGGACCAGGGGGAGCAATCAGCCCCAGCATTTT. Amino acid sequence: CASRTRGSNQPQHF. The rearrangement links TRBV19 to TRBJ1-5, with TRBD1 matching over 7 bases. V gave up 6 bases and J gave up 1 base; unmatched junction bases: 3. The CDR3 runs 14 residues. Germline CDR1 LNHDA, CDR2 SQIVND (reference sequence).

This chain joins TRBV18 and TRBJ1-1, with D hard to call. This CDR3 is 13 amino acids long. Germline CDR1 KGHSH, CDR2 LQKENI. V dropped 4 bases and J dropped 8 bases, with 14 bases sitting between them. The CDR3 reads CASSLQDRGEAFF. CDR3 DNA: TGTGCCAGCTCACTTCAAGACCGTGGCGAAGCTTTCTTT.

The rearrangement uses TRBV7-2 and TRBJ1-1, with 8 bases matching TRBD1. This CDR3 region has 15 residues. Trimming at V came to 5 bases and at J to 1 base, leaving 6 bases not matched to a gene. Germline lookup yields CDR1 SGHTA and CDR2 FQGNSA. This chain's CDR3 is CASSGYRGANTEAFF. The CDR3 DNA sequence: TGTGCCAGCAGCGGGTACAGGGGGGCGAACACTGAAGCTTTCTTT.

This clone occurred once. The V and J genes are TRBV9 and TRBJ1-1, with D unclear. The CDR3 runs to 15 residues. V lost 0 bases to trimming and J lost 1 base, with 10 bases between them. The germline V gene has CDR1 SGDLS and CDR2 YYNGEE. CDR3 region: CASSVDGRANTEAFF. CDR3 DNA: TGTGCCAGCAGCGTAGATGGCAGAGCGAACACTGAAGCTTTCTTT.

The chain links TRBV5-6 to TRBJ2-5; the D gene could be TRBD1 or TRBD2 (5 bases each). Germline lookup yields CDR1 SGHDT and CDR2 YYEEEE. The CDR3 sequence is 12 residues long. V shed 4 bases and J shed 4 bases, with 8 bases lying between them. The CDR3 nucleotides are TGTGCCAGCAGCCGGGACCGAGAGACCCAGTACTTC. Its translation is CASSRDRETQYF. Drawing the rest from reference TRBV5-6 and TRBJ2-5, the complete variable domain is DAGVTQSPTHLIKTRGQQVTLRCSPKSGHDTVSWYQQALGQGPQFIFQYYEEEERQRGNFPDRFSGHQFPNYSSELNVNALLLGDSALYLCASSRDRETQYFGPGTRLLVL.

The V gene is TRBV5-6, the J gene TRBJ2-1; TRBD2 matches 8 bases. CDR1 SGHDT and CDR2 YYEEEE come from the germline V gene. V dropped 4 bases and J dropped 4; count of bases not matched to a gene: 7. This CDR3 spans 15 amino acids. In DNA form, the CDR3 reads TGTGCCAGCAGCGTTAGCGGGGCAACTTACAATGAGCAGTTCTTC. Translation gives CASSVSGATYNEQFF.

The CDR3 loop is CASSTHRETGANVLTF. CDR3 coding DNA: TGTGCCAGCAGCACCCACAGGGAGACTGGGGCCAACGTCCTGACTTTC. V is TRBV4-2 and J is TRBJ2-6; a weak D match, TRBD1 (6 bases). From germline, CDR1 is LGHNA and CDR2 YNFKEQ. The CDR3 is 16 amino acids. The V gene lost 5 bases and the J gene lost 2 bases, with 13 bases spanning the gap.

This chain's CDR3 is CAWSPGQGWLGAFF. CDR3 in DNA: TGTGCCTGGAGTCCGGGACAGGGGTGGCTTGGAGCTTTCTTT. The chain combines TRBV30 with TRBJ1-1, with 10 bases fitting TRBD1. The ends lost 2 bases at V and 10 bases at J; junction bases unmatched: 10. This CDR3 contains 14 residues. The germline V gene has CDR1 GTSNPN and CDR2 SVGIG (reference sequence). Full variable domain (outside the CDR3, taken from reference TRBV30 and TRBJ1-1): SQTIHQWPATLVQPVGSPLSLECTVEGTSNPNLYWYRQAAGRGLQLLFYSVGIGQISSEVPQNLSASRPQDRQFILSSKKLLLSDSGFYLCAWSPGQGWLGAFFGQGTRLTVV.

The rearrangement uses TRBV6-1 and TRBJ1-5; TRBD1 might be the D (5 bases). The germline V gene has CDR1 MNHNS and CDR2 SASEGT. CDR3 size: 15 residues. V lost 6 bases, J lost 2 bases, and 14 bases lay in between. The CDR3 protein is CASRHSREGNQPQHF. DNA for the CDR3: TGTGCCAGCAGGCACTCCAGGGAGGGCAATCAGCCCCAGCATTTT.

Judged by abundance, this clone is medium-sized (0.01 to 0.1%). The rearrangement links TRBV19 to TRBJ1-5, with D uncertain. CDR1 LNHDA and CDR2 SQIVND come from the germline V gene (reference sequence). This CDR3 has 15 residues. With 6 bases removed from V and 6 bases from J, the gap between germline ends came to 18 bases. This CDR3 is CASRREGFSTQPQHF. CDR3 in DNA: TGTGCCAGTAGAAGAGAAGGGTTTTCTACTCAGCCCCAGCATTTT.

The rearrangement links TRBV18 to TRBJ2-5, with D maybe TRBD1 (6 bases). Germline V gene sequence: CDR1 KGHSH, CDR2 LQKENI. With 4 bases removed from V and 3 bases from J, the gap between germline ends came to 9 bases. The CDR3 runs 13 residues. The CDR3 nucleotides read TGTGCCAGCTCACTAGGACAGAAAGAGACCCAGTACTTC. Amino acid sequence: CASSLGQKETQYF.